This is a list of T cell receptor beta chains from one sample in a study of blood T cell repertoires in COVID-19. Some clones are missing from TCRdb's copy, which holds only in-frame ones; the method was immunoSEQ multiplex PCR. The repertoire holds around 250,000 clones, with roughly nine tenths as singletons. Input material: PBMCs or T cells enriched from blood (not recorded which). These receptors were obtained from a human donor in a cohort exposed to, infected with or recovered from COVID-19 (not recorded which). The donor label of this sample is uncertain. Both conserved end residues are part of each CDR3. The D gene is left open where the match is weak. The size of a clone is reported for some rows only, either as once, few or many, or as a class for expanded clones.

V	size	J	D	CDR3	DNA
TRBV7-9	-	TRBJ1-2	TRBD1	CASSYTGTAYYGYTF	TGTGCCAGCAGTTATACCGGGACAGCGTACTATGGCTACACCTTC
TRBV24-1	-	TRBJ1-1	-	CATRSRRADTEAFF	TGTGCCACCCGTTCAAGGAGGGCTGACACTGAAGCTTTCTTT
TRBV12-5	-	TRBJ2-7	-	CASGQKTELDEQYF	TGTGCTAGTGGCCAGAAGACAGAGTTGGACGAGCAGTACTTC
TRBV7-6	-	TRBJ1-1	-	CASSHSLGSDTEAFF	TGTGCCAGCAGCCATAGCCTTGGTTCGGACACTGAAGCTTTCTTT
TRBV6-1	-	TRBJ1-4	-	CASSDRGRDEKPFF	TGTGCCAGCAGTGACAGGGGTCGTGACGAAAAACCGTTTTTT
TRBV6-5	-	TRBJ2-1	-	CASSYRGGDEQFF	TGTGCCAGCAGTTACCGGGGCGGGGATGAGCAGTTCTTC
TRBV6-5	-	TRBJ2-1	TRBD1	CASSYTGQGVYNEQFF	TGTGCCAGCAGTTACACGGGACAGGGTGTCTACAATGAGCAGTTCTTC
TRBV6-5	-	TRBJ1-1	-	CASSYSSRNTEAFF	TGTGCCAGCAGTTACTCATCCAGGAACACTGAAGCTTTCTTT
TRBV5-4	-	TRBJ2-3	-	CASSGLYADTQYF	TGTGCCAGCAGCGGACTGTACGCAGATACGCAGTATTTT
TRBV11-2	once	TRBJ2-5	-	CASSSWTRGETQYF	TGTGCCAGCAGCTCCTGGACCAGGGGAGAGACCCAGTACTTC
TRBV2	-	TRBJ1-1	-	CASKTRGGDAFF	TGTGCCAGCAAGACCCGGGGAGGGGACGCTTTCTTT
TRBV18	-	TRBJ1-1	TRBD1	CASSPSLSGGGEEEFF	TGTGCCAGCTCACCATCTCTCTCTGGAGGGGGCGAGGAGGAGTTCTTT
TRBV25-1	-	TRBJ1-6	-	CASGTLDNSPLHF	TGTGCCAGCGGGACACTAGATAATTCACCCCTCCACTTT
TRBV27	-	TRBJ2-7	-	CASRRGGYYEQYF	TGTGCCAGCAGGAGAGGGGGTTACTACGAGCAGTACTTC
TRBV5-1	-	TRBJ2-1	TRBD2	CASSKHLLAGGPGEQFF	TGCGCCAGCAGCAAGCACCTACTAGCGGGGGGGCCGGGTGAGCAGTTCTTC
TRBV5-1	-	TRBJ2-5	TRBD2	CASSLQAGGETQYF	TGCGCCAGCAGCCTTCAAGCGGGGGGAGAGACCCAGTACTTC
TRBV7-6	-	TRBJ2-1	TRBD1	CASSLTGGSYNEQFF	TGTGCCAGCAGCTTAACAGGGGGCTCCTACAATGAGCAGTTCTTC
TRBV25-1	-	TRBJ2-2	TRBD2	CASSGLAGVTGELFF	TGTGCCAGCAGTGGTCTAGCGGGGGTTACGGGGGAGCTGTTTTTT
TRBV5-4	few	TRBJ1-2	TRBD1	CASSRTGDGGYTF	TGTGCCAGCAGCCGAACAGGGGATGGAGGCTACACCTTC
TRBV28	-	TRBJ2-7	TRBD2	CASISSGGAGEQYF	TGTGCCAGCATTTCCAGCGGGGGGGCGGGCGAGCAGTACTTC
TRBV5-4	-	TRBJ2-3	-	CASNIQDTQYF	TGTGCCAGCAACATACAAGATACGCAGTATTTT
TRBV7-2	-	TRBJ1-1	TRBD1	CASSLVRLRTGGTEAFF	TGTGCCAGCAGCTTAGTACGCTTAAGGACAGGGGGCACTGAAGCTTTCTTT
TRBV2	-	TRBJ2-5	-	CASSEAGGPETQYF	TGTGCCAGCAGTGAAGCCGGGGGGCCAGAGACCCAGTACTTC